The rows below give T cell receptor beta chains drawn from one sample of a study of blood T cell repertoires in COVID-19. Only in-frame clones appear in the TCRdb table, and some are missing; sequencing was by immunoSEQ multiplex PCR. The data contain a few hundred thousand clones, around 84% of them singletons. The specimen sequenced was PBMCs or T cells enriched from blood (not recorded which). The receptors come from a woman between 18 and 29 years old who had recovered from COVID-19. CDR3s include the opening cysteine and the closing phenylalanine or tryptophan. A D gene is named only where the DNA matches it firmly. Some rows have no size entry. The others give once, few or many, or a class for an expanded clone.

abundance,j_gene,v_gene,d_gene,CDR3aa,CDR3nt
few,TRBJ1-2,TRBV2,.,CASTEAGGGYGYTF,TGTGCCAGCACGGAGGCAGGAGGTGGCTATGGCTACACCTTC
.,TRBJ1-2,TRBV4-1,.,CASSQSGSMGF,TGCGCCAGCAGCCAAAGCGGTTCAATGGGCTTC
.,TRBJ2-2,TRBV28,TRBD2,CASSSIAGKITGELFF,TGTGCCAGCAGTTCGATAGCGGGAAAGATCACCGGGGAGCTGTTTTTT
once,TRBJ2-1,TRBV5-1,TRBD2,CASSLLAGGYNEQFF,TGCGCCAGCAGCTTGCTAGCGGGGGGCTACAATGAGCAGTTCTTC
.,TRBJ2-3,TRBV10-2,.,CASSEAASSIDTQYF,TGCGCCAGCAGTGAGGCGGCTAGTAGCATAGATACGCAGTATTTT
.,TRBJ1-2,TRBV29-1,.,CSSRHASNYGYTF,TGCAGCTCCCGACATGCGTCAAACTATGGCTACACCTTC
.,TRBJ2-1,TRBV7-2,TRBD2,CASSQAGLYNEQFF,TGTGCCAGCAGTCAAGCGGGGCTTTACAATGAGCAGTTCTTC
.,TRBJ1-2,TRBV28,.,CASSLPPEEGGYTF,TGTGCCAGCAGTTTACCGCCAGAGGAAGGAGGCTACACCTTC
.,TRBJ1-1,TRBV29-1,TRBD1,CSAGQGLGTEAFF,TGCAGCGCGGGACAGGGTCTGGGGACTGAAGCTTTCTTT
once,TRBJ1-4,TRBV30,.,CAWSVKGVDEKLFF,TGTGCCTGGAGTGTAAAAGGGGTCGATGAAAAACTGTTTTTT
few,TRBJ1-1,TRBV25-1,.,CASDGGGAEAFF,TGTGCCAGCGATGGGGGAGGGGCCGAGGCTTTCTTT
.,TRBJ1-1,TRBV13,.,CASSYRVGMNTEAFF,TGTGCCAGCAGCTACAGGGTAGGTATGAACACTGAAGCTTTCTTT
.,TRBJ1-5,TRBV5-1,TRBD1,CASSLQGQGNQPQHF,TGCGCCAGCAGCTTACAGGGACAGGGTAATCAGCCCCAGCATTTT
.,TRBJ1-1,TRBV5-1,TRBD1,CASSGTGETEAFF,TGCGCCAGCAGCGGAACAGGGGAAACTGAAGCTTTCTTT
.,TRBJ2-7,TRBV12-3/TRBV12-4,.,CASSLGQSKQYF,TGTGCCAGCAGTCTAGGACAGTCGAAGCAGTACTTC
.,TRBJ1-2,TRBV5-1,.,CASSLAEGSYGYTF,TGCGCCAGCAGCTTAGCAGAGGGCAGCTATGGCTACACCTTC
.,TRBJ2-3,TRBV11-2,TRBD1,CASSSWTGGVADTQYF,TGTGCCAGCAGCTCCTGGACAGGGGGCGTAGCAGATACGCAGTATTTT
.,TRBJ2-7,TRBV7-2,TRBD1,CASSYKTGTVYFDYEQYF,TGTGCCAGCAGCTATAAGACCGGGACAGTTTACTTCGACTACGAGCAGTACTTC
.,TRBJ1-5,TRBV6-5,.,CASSSGHFNQPQHF,TGTGCCAGCAGCTCTGGACATTTCAATCAGCCCCAGCATTTT
.,TRBJ1-6,TRBV18,.,CASSPGISRGESPLHF,TGTGCCAGCTCACCGGGGATCTCAAGGGGCGAATCACCCCTCCACTTT
.,TRBJ1-2,TRBV6-5,TRBD1,CASSSDRGKGYTF,TGTGCCAGCAGCTCCGACAGGGGAAAAGGCTACACCTTC
.,TRBJ1-5,TRBV28,TRBD1,CASSFLPLDRDQPQHF,TGTGCCAGCAGTTTTCTCCCACTCGACAGGGATCAGCCCCAGCATTTT
once,TRBJ2-7,TRBV29-1,.,CSVERSGGSHEQYF,TGCAGCGTTGAGAGGTCAGGGGGGTCCCACGAGCAGTACTTC
.,TRBJ1-6,TRBV2,TRBD1,CATKGQGDSPLHF,TGTGCAACTAAGGGACAGGGCGATTCACCCCTCCACTTT
.,TRBJ2-3,TRBV7-9,TRBD2,CASSSTWTSGSTDTQYF,TGTGCCAGCAGCTCCACCTGGACTAGCGGGAGCACAGATACGCAGTATTTT
.,TRBJ1-2,TRBV2,.,CASSVGGSYGYTF,TGTGCCAGCAGTGTGGGGGGTAGCTATGGCTACACCTTC
.,TRBJ2-5,TRBV5-1,.,CASSFNQGETQYF,TGCGCCAGCAGCTTCAACCAGGGGGAGACCCAGTACTTC
.,TRBJ2-6,TRBV9,.,CASSVATSGANVLTF,TGTGCCAGCAGCGTAGCTACCTCTGGGGCCAACGTCCTGACTTTC
.,TRBJ1-5,TRBV5-1,.,CASSFLHLFDQPQHF,TGCGCCAGCAGCTTCTTACACCTTTTTGATCAGCCCCAGCATTTT
.,TRBJ2-1,TRBV18,.,CATQLTEYNEQFF,TGTGCCACACAGTTGACAGAATACAATGAGCAGTTCTTC
.,TRBJ1-2,TRBV5-1,TRBD1,CASGTLTGADGYTF,TGCGCCAGCGGGACTCTTACAGGGGCGGATGGCTACACCTTC
.,TRBJ1-1,TRBV2,.,CASSGGFGVTEAFF,TGTGCCAGCAGTGGAGGGTTCGGGGTGACTGAAGCTTTCTTT
.,TRBJ2-2,TRBV4-1,TRBD2,CASSPAGGPVTGELFF,TGCGCCAGCAGCCCAGCGGGGGGGCCGGTCACCGGGGAGCTGTTTTTT
.,TRBJ2-3,TRBV7-9,.,CASSSGPASADTQYF,TGTGCCAGCAGCTCGGGTCCTGCCAGTGCAGATACGCAGTATTTT
.,TRBJ2-6,TRBV6-2/TRBV6-3,TRBD2,CASSYLAGVDSGANVLTF,TGTGCCAGCAGTTACCTAGCGGGAGTTGACTCTGGGGCCAACGTCCTGACTTTC
.,TRBJ1-2,TRBV12-3/TRBV12-4,TRBD1,CASNPTGAIGYTF,TGTGCCAGCAATCCTACAGGGGCTATTGGCTACACCTTC
.,TRBJ2-1,TRBV5-1,.,CASSVGLSSGVYNEQFF,TGCGCCAGCAGCGTAGGGCTCTCTTCAGGGGTTTACAATGAGCAGTTCTTC
.,TRBJ1-2,TRBV3-1/TRBV3-2,.,CASSQGWAGDYTF,TGTGCCAGCAGCCAAGGGTGGGCGGGCGACTACACCTTC
.,TRBJ2-3,TRBV19,TRBD2,CASAGTSVTKDTQYF,TGTGCCAGTGCAGGGACTAGCGTTACGAAGGATACGCAGTATTTT
once,TRBJ1-2,TRBV6-5,TRBD1,CASSYPDRESYTF,TGTGCCAGCAGTTACCCGGACAGGGAAAGCTACACCTTC
.,TRBJ1-4,TRBV5-1,TRBD1,CASSLTGGDYEKLFF,TGCGCCAGCAGCTTAACAGGGGGCGACTATGAAAAACTGTTTTTT
.,TRBJ1-4,TRBV7-9,TRBD1,CASSSWTGNEKLFF,TGTGCCAGCAGCTCCTGGACAGGGAACGAAAAACTGTTTTTT
.,TRBJ1-1,TRBV4-2,.,CASSQDTLGGAVNTEAFF,TGTGCCAGCAGCCAAGATACTCTCGGGGGGGCAGTGAACACTGAAGCTTTCTTT
.,TRBJ2-1,TRBV3-1/TRBV3-2,.,CASSQEISSEQFF,TGTGCCAGCAGCCAAGAAATTAGTAGCGAGCAGTTCTTC
.,TRBJ1-1,TRBV5-1,.,CASSWTVNTEAFF,TGCGCCAGCAGCTGGACAGTTAACACTGAAGCTTTCTTT